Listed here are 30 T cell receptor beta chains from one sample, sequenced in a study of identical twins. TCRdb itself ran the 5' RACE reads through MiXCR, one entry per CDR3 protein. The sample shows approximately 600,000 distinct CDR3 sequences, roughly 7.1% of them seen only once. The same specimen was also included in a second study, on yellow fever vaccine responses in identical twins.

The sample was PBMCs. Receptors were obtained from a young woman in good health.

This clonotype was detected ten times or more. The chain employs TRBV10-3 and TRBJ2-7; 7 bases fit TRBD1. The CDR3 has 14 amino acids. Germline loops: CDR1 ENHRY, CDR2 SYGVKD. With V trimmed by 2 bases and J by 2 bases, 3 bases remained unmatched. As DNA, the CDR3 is TGTGCCATCAGTGAGACGGGACAGCCCTACGAGCAGTACGTC. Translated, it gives CAISETGQPYEQYV.

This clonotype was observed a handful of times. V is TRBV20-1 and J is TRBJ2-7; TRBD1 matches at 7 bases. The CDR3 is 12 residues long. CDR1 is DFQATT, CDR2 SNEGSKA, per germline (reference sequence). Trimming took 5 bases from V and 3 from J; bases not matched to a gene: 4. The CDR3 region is CSAQRQGYEQYF. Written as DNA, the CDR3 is TGCAGTGCTCAAAGACAGGGCTACGAGCAGTACTTC.

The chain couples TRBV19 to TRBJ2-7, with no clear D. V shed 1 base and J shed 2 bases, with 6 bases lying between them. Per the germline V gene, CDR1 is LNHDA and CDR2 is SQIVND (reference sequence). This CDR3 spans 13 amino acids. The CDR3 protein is CASSIAGPYEQYF. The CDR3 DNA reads TGTGCCAGTAGTATAGCCGGACCCTACGAGCAGTACTTC.

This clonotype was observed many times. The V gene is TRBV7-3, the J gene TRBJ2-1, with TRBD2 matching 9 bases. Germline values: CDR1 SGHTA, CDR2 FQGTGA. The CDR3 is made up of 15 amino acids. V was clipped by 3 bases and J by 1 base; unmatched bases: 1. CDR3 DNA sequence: TGTGCCAGCAGCTTTAGCGGGAGATCCTACAATGAGCAGTTCTTC. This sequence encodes CASSFSGRSYNEQFF.

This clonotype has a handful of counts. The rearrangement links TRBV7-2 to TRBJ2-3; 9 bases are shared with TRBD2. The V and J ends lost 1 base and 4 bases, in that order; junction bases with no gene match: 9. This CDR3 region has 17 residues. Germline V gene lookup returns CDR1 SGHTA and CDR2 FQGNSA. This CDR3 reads CASSLVGTSQGSDTQYF. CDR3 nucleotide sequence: TGTGCCAGCAGCTTAGTAGGGACTAGCCAGGGCTCAGATACGCAGTATTTT.

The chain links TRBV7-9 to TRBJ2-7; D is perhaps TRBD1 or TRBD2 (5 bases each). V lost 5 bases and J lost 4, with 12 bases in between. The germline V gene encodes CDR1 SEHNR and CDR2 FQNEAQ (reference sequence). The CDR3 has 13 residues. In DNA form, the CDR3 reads TGTGCCAGCAGCCCCGGGACCAAATACGAGCAGTACTTC. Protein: CASSPGTKYEQYF.

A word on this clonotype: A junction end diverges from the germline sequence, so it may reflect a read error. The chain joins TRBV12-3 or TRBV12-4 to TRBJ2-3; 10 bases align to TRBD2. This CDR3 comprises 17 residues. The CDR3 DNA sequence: TGTACCAGCAGCCCTTTCGGTAGCGGGAGGCCAGAAGATACGCAGTATTTT. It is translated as CTSSPFGSGRPEDTQYF.

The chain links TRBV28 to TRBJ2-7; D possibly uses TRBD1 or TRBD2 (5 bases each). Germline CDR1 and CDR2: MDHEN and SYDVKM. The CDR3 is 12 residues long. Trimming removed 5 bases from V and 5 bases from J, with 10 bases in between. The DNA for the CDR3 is TGTGCCAGCAGTCTCATGGGGGACGAGCAGTACGTC. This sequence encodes CASSLMGDEQYV.

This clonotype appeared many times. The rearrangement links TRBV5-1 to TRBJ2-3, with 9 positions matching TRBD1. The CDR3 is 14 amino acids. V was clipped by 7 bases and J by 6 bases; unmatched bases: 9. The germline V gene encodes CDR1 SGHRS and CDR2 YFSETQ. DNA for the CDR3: TGCGCCAGCCGGAGGGGACAGGGAGGGGATACGCAGTATTTT. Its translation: CASRRGQGGDTQYF.

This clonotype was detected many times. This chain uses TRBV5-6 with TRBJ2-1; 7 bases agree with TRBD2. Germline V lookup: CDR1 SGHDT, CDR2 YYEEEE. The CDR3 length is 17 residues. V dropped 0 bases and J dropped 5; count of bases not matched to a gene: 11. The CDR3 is CASSLGKQVAGDNEQFF. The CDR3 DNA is TGTGCCAGCAGCTTGGGGAAGCAGGTTGCGGGGGACAATGAGCAGTTCTTC.

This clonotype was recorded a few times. The CDR3 loop reads CSVEGRGPYEQYF. The CDR3 nucleotides are TGCAGCGTTGAGGGCAGGGGCCCATACGAGCAGTACTTC. V and J are TRBV29-1 and TRBJ2-7; TRBD1 might be the D (6 bases). The CDR3 extends over 13 amino acids. CDR1 is SQVTM and CDR2 is ANQGSEA in the germline V gene. V lost 3 bases and J lost 4, with 13 bases in between.

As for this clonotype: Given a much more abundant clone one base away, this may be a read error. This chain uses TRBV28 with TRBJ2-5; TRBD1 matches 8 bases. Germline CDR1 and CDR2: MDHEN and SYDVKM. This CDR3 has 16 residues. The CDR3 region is CASSFYRGTGEETLYF. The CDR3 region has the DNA TGTGCCAGCAGTTTTTATCGCGGGACAGGCGAGGAGACCCTGTACTTC.

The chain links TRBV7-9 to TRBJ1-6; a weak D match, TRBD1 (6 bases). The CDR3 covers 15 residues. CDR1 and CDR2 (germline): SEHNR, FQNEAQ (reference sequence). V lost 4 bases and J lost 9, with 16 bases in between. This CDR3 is CASSSATGLGSPLHF. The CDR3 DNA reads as TGTGCCAGCAGCTCCGCTACAGGGTTGGGTTCACCCCTCCACTTT.

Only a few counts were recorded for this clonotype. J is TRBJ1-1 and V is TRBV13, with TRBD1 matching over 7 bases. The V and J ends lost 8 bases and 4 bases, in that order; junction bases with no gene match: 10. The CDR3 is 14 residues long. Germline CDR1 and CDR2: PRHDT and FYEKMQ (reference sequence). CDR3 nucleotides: TGTGCCAGCCACTACAGGGGTGGAGGCACTGAAGCTTTCTTT. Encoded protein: CASHYRGGGTEAFF.

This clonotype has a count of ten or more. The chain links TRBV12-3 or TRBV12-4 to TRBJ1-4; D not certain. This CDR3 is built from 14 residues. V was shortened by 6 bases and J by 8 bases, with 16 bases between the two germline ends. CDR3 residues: CASSHASGLEKLFF. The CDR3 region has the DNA TGTGCCAGCAGCCATGCCTCGGGTTTAGAAAAACTGTTTTTT.

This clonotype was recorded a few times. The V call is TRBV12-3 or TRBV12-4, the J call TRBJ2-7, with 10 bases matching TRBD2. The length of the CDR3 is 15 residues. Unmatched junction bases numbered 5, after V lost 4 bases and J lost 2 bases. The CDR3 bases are TGTGCCAGCAGTTCGTCGGGACTAGCGACCTACGAGCAGTACTTC. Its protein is CASSSSGLATYEQYF.

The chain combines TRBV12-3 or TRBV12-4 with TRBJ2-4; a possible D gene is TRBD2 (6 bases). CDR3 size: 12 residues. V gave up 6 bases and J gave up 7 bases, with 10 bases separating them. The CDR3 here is CASSSGRNIQYF. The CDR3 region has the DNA TGTGCCAGCAGCTCAGGGAGGAACATTCAGTACTTC.

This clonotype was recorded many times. CDR3 sequence: CASSLFNGRVSNEQFF. CDR3 DNA sequence: TGTGCCAGCAGCTTATTCAACGGGAGGGTATCCAATGAGCAGTTCTTC. V is TRBV7-6 and J is TRBJ2-1; 8 bases line up with TRBD2. CDR1 is SGHVS and CDR2 is FNYEAQ in the germline V gene. The CDR3 has 16 amino acids. V was pared by 2 bases and J by 6 bases, with 9 bases of the junction left unmatched.

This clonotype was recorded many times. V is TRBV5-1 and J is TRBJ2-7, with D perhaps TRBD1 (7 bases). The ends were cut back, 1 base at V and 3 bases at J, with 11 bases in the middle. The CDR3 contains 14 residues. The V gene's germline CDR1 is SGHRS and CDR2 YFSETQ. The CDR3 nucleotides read TGCGCCAGCAGCTTGCAGGGGGGCGGCTACGAGCAGTACTTC. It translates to CASSLQGGGYEQYF.

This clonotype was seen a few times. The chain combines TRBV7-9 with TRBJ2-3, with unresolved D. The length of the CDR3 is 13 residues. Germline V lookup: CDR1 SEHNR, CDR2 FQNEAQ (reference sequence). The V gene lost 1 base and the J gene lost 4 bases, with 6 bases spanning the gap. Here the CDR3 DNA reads TGTGCCAGCAGCTTAGTAAACGCAGATACGCAGTATTTT. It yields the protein CASSLVNADTQYF.

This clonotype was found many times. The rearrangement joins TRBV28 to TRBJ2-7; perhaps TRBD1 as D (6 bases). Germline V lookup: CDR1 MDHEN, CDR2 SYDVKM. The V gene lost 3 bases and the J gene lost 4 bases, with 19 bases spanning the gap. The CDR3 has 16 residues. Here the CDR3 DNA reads TGTGCCAGCAGTTTCTCTCCGGGGCAGGGGATGTACGAGCAGTACTTC. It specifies CASSFSPGQGMYEQYF.

CDR3: CASSRRGQGASEIKNTGELFF. For the CDR3, the DNA is TGCGCCAGCAGCCGAAGAGGACAGGGGGCATCTGAAATTAAGAACACCGGGGAGCTGTTTTTT. The rearrangement joins TRBV4-3 to TRBJ2-2; 11 bases match TRBD1. The CDR3 extends over 21 amino acids. Germline trimming cut 4 bases from V and 1 base from J; bases unmatched to any gene: 17. Germline V CDR1 and CDR2: LGHNA, YSLEER.

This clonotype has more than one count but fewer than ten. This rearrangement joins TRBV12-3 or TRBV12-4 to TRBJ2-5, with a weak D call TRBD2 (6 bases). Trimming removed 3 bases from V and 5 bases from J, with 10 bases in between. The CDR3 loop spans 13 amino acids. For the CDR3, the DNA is TGTGCCAGCAGTTTTGGGGGGTCGGAGACCCAGTACTTC. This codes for CASSFGGSETQYF.

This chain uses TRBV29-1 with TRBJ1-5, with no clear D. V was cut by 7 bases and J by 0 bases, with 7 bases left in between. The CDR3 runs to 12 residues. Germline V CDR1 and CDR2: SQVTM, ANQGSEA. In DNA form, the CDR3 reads TGCAGCGCGATATATAGCAATCAGCCCCAGCATTTT. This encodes CSAIYSNQPQHF.

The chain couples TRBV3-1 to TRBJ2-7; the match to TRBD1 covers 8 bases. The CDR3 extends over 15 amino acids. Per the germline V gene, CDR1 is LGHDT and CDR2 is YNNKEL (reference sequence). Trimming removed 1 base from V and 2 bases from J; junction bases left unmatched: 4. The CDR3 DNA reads TGTGCCAGCAGCCAAGGCCAGGGGGCCCCCTACGAGCAGTACGTC. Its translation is CASSQGQGAPYEQYV.

This CDR3 reads CASSLGSTGTSGRETQYF. In DNA, the CDR3 is TGCGCCAGCAGCTTGGGGTCTACCGGGACTTCGGGGAGGGAGACCCAGTACTTC. The chain uses TRBV5-1 and TRBJ2-5, with TRBD2 as a possible D gene (6 bases). CDR3 length equals 18 residues. Looked up from germline, CDR1 is SGHRS and CDR2 is YFSETQ. V was shortened by 0 bases and J by 5 bases, with 23 bases between the two germline ends.

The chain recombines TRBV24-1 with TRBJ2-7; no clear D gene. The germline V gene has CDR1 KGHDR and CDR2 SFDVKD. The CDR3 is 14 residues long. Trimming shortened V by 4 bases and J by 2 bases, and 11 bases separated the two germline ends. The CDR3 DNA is TGTGCCACCAGTGAGGCGGACCGCCCCTACGAGCAGTACTTC. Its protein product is CATSEADRPYEQYF.

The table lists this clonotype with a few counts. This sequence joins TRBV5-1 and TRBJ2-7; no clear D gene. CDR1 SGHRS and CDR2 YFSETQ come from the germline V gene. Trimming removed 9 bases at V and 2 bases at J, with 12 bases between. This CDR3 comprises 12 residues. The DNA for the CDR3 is TGCGCCATCATGTCAGCACCCTACGAGCAGTACGTC. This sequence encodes CAIMSAPYEQYV.

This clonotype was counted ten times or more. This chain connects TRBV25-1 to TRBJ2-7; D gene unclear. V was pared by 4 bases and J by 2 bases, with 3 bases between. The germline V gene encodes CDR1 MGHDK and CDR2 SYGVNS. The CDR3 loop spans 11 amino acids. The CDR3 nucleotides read TGTGCCAGCAGTGTAACCTACGAGCAGTACTTC. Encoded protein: CASSVTYEQYF.

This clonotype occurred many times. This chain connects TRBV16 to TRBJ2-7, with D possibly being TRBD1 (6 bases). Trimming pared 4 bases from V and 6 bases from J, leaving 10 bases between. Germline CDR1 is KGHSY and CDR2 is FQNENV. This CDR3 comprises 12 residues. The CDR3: CASSLIRGEQYV. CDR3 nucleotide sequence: TGTGCCAGCAGCCTAATCAGGGGCGAGCAGTACGTC.